These 14 T cell receptor beta chains share one sample of origin, sequenced in a study of T cell changes during pregnancy in multiple sclerosis. Measured with immunoSEQ multiplex PCR; TCRdb has only the in-frame clones, and not every one. The table records roughly 48,000 clones, around 94% of them present only once. This sample comprised CD4+ T cells from peripheral blood mononuclear cells, obtained in the second trimester of pregnancy. The receptors were sampled from a female donor in good health, enrolled as a control in a pregnancy study.

The chain links TRBV10-1 to TRBJ2-7, with 9 positions matching TRBD1. CDR3 length: 14 residues. Trimming removed 4 bases from V and 2 bases from J; junction bases left unmatched: 3. CDR1 is WNHNN and CDR2 is SYGVQD in the germline V gene (reference sequence). DNA for the CDR3: TGCGCCAGCAGTGCTCGACAGGGGGCCTACGAGCAGTACTTC. Translated: CASSARQGAYEQYF.

The V call is TRBV28, the J call TRBJ2-5; D is unresolved. The V gene's germline CDR1 is MDHEN and CDR2 SYDVKM. The CDR3 length is 11 residues. Trimming took 7 bases from V and 4 from J, leaving 7 bases between them. This CDR3 reads CASTSSETQYF. For the CDR3, the DNA is TGTGCCAGCACCTCCTCAGAGACCCAGTACTTC.

The rearrangement links TRBV5-6 to TRBJ2-2; tentative D call: TRBD1 (6 bases). V lost 9 bases and J 4 bases, leaving 16 bases between the germline ends. Germline V CDR1 and CDR2: SGHDT, YYEEEE. The CDR3 sequence is 14 residues long. The chain's CDR3 is CATQLQGFTGELFF. The CDR3 nucleotides are TGTGCCACCCAGTTACAGGGTTTCACCGGGGAGCTGTTTTTT.

A few counts support this clone. The CDR3 here is CASSPMGRPTGELFF. The CDR3 region has the DNA TGTGCCAGCAGCCCCATGGGGAGGCCAACCGGGGAGCTGTTTTTT. The chain uses TRBV14 and TRBJ2-2, with a weak D call TRBD2 (6 bases). The CDR3 extends over 15 amino acids. Trimming pared 4 bases from V and 5 bases from J, leaving 14 bases between. Germline V gene sequence: CDR1 SGHDN, CDR2 FVKESK.

CDR3 coding DNA: TGTGCCAGCTCACCGACAGGGGGGATGAACACTGAAGCTTTCTTT. Its translation is CASSPTGGMNTEAFF. The chain employs TRBV18 and TRBJ1-1; 9 nucleotides align to TRBD1. This CDR3 has 15 amino acids. Germline V gene data show CDR1 as KGHSH and CDR2 as LQKENI. V shed 3 bases, J shed 0 bases, and the junction held 2 bases outside the gene matches. The whole variable domain, filled in from reference TRBV18 and TRBJ1-1, reads NAGVMQNPRHLVRRRGQEARLRCSPMKGHSHVYWYRQLPEEGLKFMVYLQKENIIDESGMPKERFSAEFPKEGPSILRIQQVVRGDSAAYFCASSPTGGMNTEAFFGQGTRLTVV.

The genes are TRBV7-9 and TRBJ2-1, with D possibly TRBD2 on 6 matching bases. Trimming left V 5 bases short and J 0 bases short, with 20 bases between. Per the germline V gene, CDR1 is SEHNR and CDR2 is FQNEAQ (reference sequence). The CDR3 totals 18 residues. This chain's CDR3 is CASSLKRRLASSYNEQFF. DNA for the CDR3: TGTGCCAGCAGCCTTAAGAGGCGGCTAGCGAGCTCCTACAATGAGCAGTTCTTC. Together with reference TRBV7-9 and TRBJ2-1, the CDR3 gives the full variable domain: DTGVSQNPRHKITKRGQNVTFRCDPISEHNRLYWYRQTLGQGPEFLTYFQNEAQLEKSRLLSDRFSAERPKGSFSTLEIQRTEQGDSAMYLCASSLKRRLASSYNEQFFGPGTRLTVL.

This clone was observed a handful of times. V usage is TRBV28 and J usage is TRBJ1-5, with TRBD1 matching 7 bases. The CDR3 is 15 amino acids. V lost 10 bases and J lost 4; bases outside the gene matches: 13. In germline, CDR1 is MDHEN, CDR2 SYDVKM. The CDR3 DNA reads as TGTGCCATCCCTCAGAACAGGGGCCAGAATCAGCCCCAGCATTTT. Amino acids: CAIPQNRGQNQPQHF.

The chain joins TRBV4-1 to TRBJ2-3; 11 nucleotides line up with TRBD2. The germline CDR1 and CDR2 sequences are MGHRA and YSYEKL. There are 15 residues in the CDR3. V gave up 6 bases and J gave up 5 bases; unmatched junction bases: 7. This chain's CDR3 is CASRATSGVGDTQYF. CDR3 in DNA: TGCGCCAGCAGAGCGACTAGCGGGGTGGGAGATACGCAGTATTTT.

The V call is TRBV2, the J call TRBJ1-3, with a possible D match to TRBD1 (6 bases). CDR3 length: 14 amino acids. Germline assignment: CDR1 SNHLY and CDR2 FYNNEI. With 7 bases removed from V and 0 bases from J, the gap between germline ends came to 10 bases. In nucleotides, the CDR3 is TGTGCCAGCACTTTGGACAGCTCTGGAAACACCATATATTTT. This sequence encodes CASTLDSSGNTIYF.

The rearrangement joins TRBV5-1 to TRBJ2-6; TRBD2 might be the D (5 bases). Trimming took off 0 bases at V and 1 base at J, with 5 bases between the two ends. This CDR3 has 15 residues. CDR1 and CDR2 (germline): SGHRS, YFSETQ. CDR3 bases: TGCGCCAGCAGCTTGGGAGGGTCTGGGGCCAACGTCCTGACTTTC. Its translation is CASSLGGSGANVLTF.

This chain connects TRBV6-7 to TRBJ2-3; 10 positions match TRBD2. TRBV6-7 is flagged as an ORF with uncertain function. There are 17 residues in the CDR3. V gave up 4 bases and J gave up 4 bases; unmatched junction bases: 11. The DNA of the CDR3 is TGTGCCAGCAGTTCCCCCTGGAGCGGGGGGGCCTCAGATACGCAGTATTTT. Its protein product is CASSSPWSGGASDTQYF.

The chain joins TRBV5-8 to TRBJ2-1, with 13 bases identical to TRBD2. CDR3 length: 14 residues. Trimming cost V 4 bases and J 8 bases; bases outside gene matches: 3. The germline gives CDR1 SGHTS, CDR2 YDEGEE. CDR3 amino acids: CASSPGLAGHEQFF. CDR3 coding DNA: TGTGCCAGCAGCCCGGGACTAGCGGGACATGAGCAGTTCTTC.

This sequence joins TRBV2 and TRBJ2-3; D is unclear. Germline CDR1 and CDR2: SNHLY and FYNNEI. CDR3 length equals 15 residues. V was clipped by 2 bases and J by 6 bases, with 15 bases between them. In nucleotides, the CDR3 is TGTGCCAGCAGTGAACGTCGGGTTCCACTCGATACGCAGTATTTT. Residues: CASSERRVPLDTQYF.

The chain joins TRBV7-2 to TRBJ1-1; 8 bases match TRBD1. The germline gives CDR1 SGHTA, CDR2 FQGNSA. V gave up 2 bases and J gave up 4 bases; unmatched junction bases: 3. This CDR3 comprises 14 residues. The DNA for the CDR3 is TGTGCCAGCAGCTTACGACAGGGGCTCACTGAAGCTTTCTTT. The encoded protein is CASSLRQGLTEAFF. Variable domain in full (rest from reference TRBV7-2 and TRBJ1-1): GAGVSQSPSNKVTEKGKDVELRCDPISGHTALYWYRQSLGQGLEFLIYFQGNSAPDKSGLPSDRFSAERTGGSVSTLTIQRTQQEDSAVYLCASSLRQGLTEAFFGQGTRLTVV.